These 21 T cell receptor beta chains originate from one sample sequenced in a study of blood T cell repertoires in COVID-19. Clones were sequenced by immunoSEQ multiplex PCR, and TCRdb holds only the in-frame ones, with some missing. The sample includes about 200,000 clones, roughly 90% of them seen just once. Specimen: peripheral blood. The receptors here all came from a man aged 55-75 years with COVID-19, enrolled during active disease.

This chain connects TRBV7-2 to TRBJ2-7, with D tentatively TRBD2 (5 bases). The ends were cut back, 3 bases at V and 0 bases at J, with 9 bases in the middle. The CDR3 contains 14 residues. CDR1 is SGHTA and CDR2 is FQGNSA in the germline V gene. The CDR3: CASSFEGSSYEQYF. In DNA, the CDR3 is TGTGCCAGCAGCTTCGAGGGAAGCTCCTACGAGCAGTACTTC. The entire variable domain, with the rest obtained from reference TRBV7-2 and TRBJ2-7, is as follows: GAGVSQSPSNKVTEKGKDVELRCDPISGHTALYWYRQSLGQGLEFLIYFQGNSAPDKSGLPSDRFSAERTGGSVSTLTIQRTQQEDSAVYLCASSFEGSSYEQYFGPGTRLTVT.

CDR3 protein: CASSLGGLEQFF. The DNA for the CDR3 is TGTGCCAGCAGTTTAGGGGGCCTTGAGCAGTTCTTC. The gene calls are TRBV12-3 or TRBV12-4 and TRBJ2-1, with D perhaps TRBD1 (5 bases). CDR3 length: 12 amino acids. V was trimmed by 1 base and J by 9 bases, leaving 7 bases between them.

The J gene is TRBJ1-1, the V gene TRBV5-1, with a tentative D call TRBD1 (6 bases). CDR1 is SGHRS, CDR2 YFSETQ, per germline. The CDR3 sequence is 15 residues long. The V end was cut by 0 bases, the J end by 1 base, with 10 bases between. The CDR3 here is CASSLDAGANTEAFF. In nucleotides, the CDR3 is TGCGCCAGCAGCTTGGATGCAGGGGCGAACACTGAAGCTTTCTTT.

The rearrangement joins TRBV28 to TRBJ2-1, with 15 bases lining up with TRBD2. The CDR3 has 19 amino acids. CDR1 MDHEN and CDR2 SYDVKM come from the germline V gene. J lost 0 bases, V lost 3 bases, and 6 bases had no gene match. CDR3 nucleotides: TGTGCCAGCAGTTTCCCTGGACTAGCGGGGGGGAGCTCCTACAATGAGCAGTTCTTC. Its protein is CASSFPGLAGGSSYNEQFF. Supplemented by reference TRBV28 and TRBJ2-1, the full variable domain reads DVKVTQSSRYLVKRTGEKVFLECVQDMDHENMFWYRQDPGLGLRLIYFSYDVKMKEKGDIPEGYSVSREKKERFSLILESASTNQTSMYLCASSFPGLAGGSSYNEQFFGPGTRLTVL.

The V call is TRBV7-3, the J call TRBJ1-5; D is possibly TRBD1 (6 bases). Trimming took off 5 bases at V and 6 bases at J, with 11 bases between the two ends. CDR1 SGHTA and CDR2 FQGTGA come from the germline V gene. The length of the CDR3 is 13 residues. The CDR3: CASSAGASQPQHF. The CDR3 DNA sequence: TGTGCCAGCAGCGCGGGGGCAAGTCAGCCCCAGCATTTT.

The sample holds a few counts of this clone. The rearrangement joins TRBV18 to TRBJ2-7; 10 bases are shared with TRBD2. V lost 6 bases, J lost 2 bases, and 22 bases stayed unmatched. The CDR3 runs 20 residues. The germline gives CDR1 KGHSH, CDR2 LQKENI. The CDR3 sequence: CASSPGLAALGPTKAYEQYF. The CDR3 region has the DNA TGTGCCAGCTCCCCCGGACTAGCGGCTCTTGGTCCGACTAAAGCCTACGAGCAGTACTTC.

This clone was detected once. J is TRBJ1-2 and V is TRBV15, with a weak D call TRBD1 (6 bases). The V gene's germline CDR1 is LNHNV and CDR2 YYDKDF (reference sequence). The CDR3 contains 16 residues. The V and J ends lost 0 bases and 1 base respectively, with 12 bases between them. CDR3 DNA sequence: TGTGCCACCAGCAGAGATTCCGGGACAATTAACTATGGCTACACCTTC. It yields the protein CATSRDSGTINYGYTF.

V and J are TRBV2 and TRBJ2-7; maybe TRBD1 (6 bases). Germline CDR1 is SNHLY and CDR2 is FYNNEI. The CDR3 runs to 12 residues. Between the trimmed V and J ends, which lost 10 bases and 0 bases, there was a span of 10 bases. The CDR3 protein is CANRDNSYEQYF. The CDR3 DNA reads TGTGCCAACCGGGACAACTCCTACGAGCAGTACTTC.

The chain links TRBV7-9 to TRBJ1-5, with TRBD1 matching 7 bases. Looked up from germline, CDR1 is SEHNR and CDR2 is FQNEAQ (reference sequence). J gave up 4 bases and V 1 base, and 4 bases lay outside the gene matches. The CDR3 runs 15 residues. The CDR3 reads CASSLEGTANQPQHF. CDR3 in DNA: TGTGCCAGCAGCTTAGAAGGGACAGCTAATCAGCCCCAGCATTTT.

The chain employs TRBV12-1 and TRBJ2-7; the tabulated D call, TRBD2, remains unverified against the DNA. TRBV12-1 is tagged as a pseudogene. The CDR3 extends over 15 amino acids. The CDR3 spells CASSLGLAGGHEQYF. DNA for the CDR3: TGTGCCAGCAGCCTCGGACTAGCGGGGGGACACGAGCAGTACTTC.

The V and J genes are TRBV24-1 and TRBJ1-2, with unresolved D. Germline values: CDR1 KGHDR, CDR2 SFDVKD. V was trimmed by 1 base and J by 2 bases, leaving 7 bases between them. The CDR3 is 14 residues long. The CDR3 loop is CATSDFERNYGYTF. In DNA, the CDR3 is TGTGCCACCAGTGATTTCGAGAGAAACTATGGCTACACCTTC.

The chain has TRBV6-4 and TRBJ2-1, with D perhaps matching TRBD2 (5 bases). V was trimmed by 2 bases and J by 2 bases, leaving 10 bases between them. Germline V lookup: CDR1 MRHNA, CDR2 SNTAGT. This CDR3 has 15 residues. As DNA, the CDR3 is TGTGCCAGCAGTGACGGAGGAAACCCCTACAATGAGCAGTTCTTC. The encoded protein is CASSDGGNPYNEQFF.

J is TRBJ1-1 and V is TRBV6-5, with unresolved D. V dropped 4 bases and J dropped 7 bases, with 7 bases sitting between them. The CDR3 loop spans 11 amino acids. Germline values: CDR1 MNHEY, CDR2 SVGAGI. Written as DNA, the CDR3 is TGTGCCAGCAGTTCTAACCTTGAAGCTTTCTTT. Protein: CASSSNLEAFF.

The CDR3 reads CASSKYEAGVGKSNQPQHF. The CDR3 DNA follows: TGTGCCAGCAGCAAATATGAGGCAGGGGTAGGTAAGAGCAATCAGCCCCAGCATTTT. The chain employs TRBV21-1 and TRBJ1-5; the table's D gene call, TRBD1, was not cross checked with the DNA. TRBV21-1 is a listed pseudogene. The CDR3 totals 19 residues.

The chain combines TRBV3-1 (or the pseudogene TRBV3-2) with TRBJ1-4; D is undetermined. The CDR3 extends over 13 amino acids. The V gene lost 2 bases and the J gene lost 6 bases, with 7 bases spanning the gap. CDR1 and CDR2 (germline): LGHDT, YNNKEL (reference sequence). The DNA for the CDR3 is TGTGCCAGCAGCCAAATACGGGATGAAAAACTGTTTTTT. It translates to CASSQIRDEKLFF.

This chain connects TRBV12-3 or TRBV12-4 to TRBJ2-1; the D gene is possibly TRBD2 (6 bases). The CDR3 has 13 residues. V lost 6 bases to trimming and J lost 9 bases, with 15 bases between them. As DNA, the CDR3 is TGTGCCAGCAGCGAGGGAGGTTTTAGTGAGCAGTTCTTC. Translation: CASSEGGFSEQFF.

This chain links TRBV5-1 with TRBJ1-2; 7 bases map to TRBD1. Germline CDR1 is SGHRS and CDR2 is YFSETQ. The CDR3 extends over 15 amino acids. Losses at the gene ends were 0 bases for V and 2 bases for J; bases not matched to a gene: 4. CDR3 in amino acids: CASSLEEGANYGYTF. As DNA, the CDR3 is TGCGCCAGCAGCTTGGAGGAGGGGGCGAACTATGGCTACACCTTC.

The chain is built from TRBV18 and TRBJ2-6; 8 bases map to TRBD1. V lost 4 bases and J lost 2; bases outside the gene matches: 7. The CDR3 is 17 residues long. Germline V lookup: CDR1 KGHSH, CDR2 LQKENI. CDR3 residues: CASSQPGQGPGANVLTF. The CDR3 nucleotides read TGTGCCAGCTCACAACCCGGACAGGGTCCTGGGGCCAACGTCCTGACTTTC.

The chain employs TRBV5-1 and TRBJ2-5; 11 nucleotides match TRBD1. This CDR3 is built from 16 residues. Germline assignment: CDR1 SGHRS and CDR2 YFSETQ. The V gene end was trimmed by 5 bases and the J gene end by 4 bases; junction bases not matched to a gene: 10. The CDR3 region is CASRYGQGAGVETQYF. DNA for the CDR3: TGCGCCAGCAGATACGGACAGGGGGCAGGAGTAGAGACCCAGTACTTC. Supplemented by reference TRBV5-1 and TRBJ2-5, the full variable domain reads KAGVTQTPRYLIKTRGQQVTLSCSPISGHRSVSWYQQTPGQGLQFLFEYFSETQRNKGNFPGRFSGRQFSNSRSEMNVSTLELGDSALYLCASRYGQGAGVETQYFGPGTRLLVL.

The rearrangement uses TRBV5-1 and TRBJ2-7; 7 nucleotides align to TRBD2. This CDR3 comprises 15 residues. Germline lookup yields CDR1 SGHRS and CDR2 YFSETQ. Unmatched junction bases numbered 9, after V lost 4 bases and J lost 2 bases. This chain's CDR3 is CASSVGVAGTYEQYF. CDR3 bases: TGCGCCAGCAGCGTCGGAGTAGCGGGCACCTACGAGCAGTACTTC.

The V and J genes are TRBV19 and TRBJ2-7; tentatively, D is TRBD2 (7 bases). Germline loops: CDR1 LNHDA, CDR2 SQIVND (reference sequence). The CDR3 is 18 residues long. The V end was cut by 3 bases, the J end by 5 bases, with 26 bases between. DNA for the CDR3: TGTGCCAGTAGTATCGTTCGGGGGGCTCGGTCTTCGTCCGACGAGCAGTACTTC. Its protein product is CASSIVRGARSSSDEQYF. Drawing the rest from reference TRBV19 and TRBJ2-7, the complete variable domain is DGGITQSPKYLFRKEGQNVTLSCEQNLNHDAMYWYRQDPGQGLRLIYYSQIVNDFQKGDIAEGYSVSREKKESFPLTVTSAQKNPTAFYLCASSIVRGARSSSDEQYFGPGTRLTVT.